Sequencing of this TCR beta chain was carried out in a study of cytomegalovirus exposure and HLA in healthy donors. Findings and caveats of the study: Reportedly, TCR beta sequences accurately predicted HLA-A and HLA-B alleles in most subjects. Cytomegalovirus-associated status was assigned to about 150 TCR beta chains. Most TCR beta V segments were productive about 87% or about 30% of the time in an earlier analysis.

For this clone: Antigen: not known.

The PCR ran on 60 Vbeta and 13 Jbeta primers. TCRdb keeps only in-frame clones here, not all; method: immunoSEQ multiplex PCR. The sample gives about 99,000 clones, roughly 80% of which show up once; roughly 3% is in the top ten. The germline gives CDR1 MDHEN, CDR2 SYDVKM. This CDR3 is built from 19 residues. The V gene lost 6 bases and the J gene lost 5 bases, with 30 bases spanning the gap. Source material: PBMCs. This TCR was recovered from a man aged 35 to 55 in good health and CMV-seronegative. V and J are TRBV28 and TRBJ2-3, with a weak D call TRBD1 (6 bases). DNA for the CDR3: TGTGCCAGCAGCCGACTGTGGGGCGCAGGGGAGAGAACTAGAGATACGCAGTATTTT. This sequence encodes CASSRLWGAGERTRDTQYF.